This TCR beta chain was profiled in a study of CD8 T cells in ankylosing spondylitis. General study findings and limits: A TCR beta motif of fewer than ten highly homologous variants seemed to mark ankylosing spondylitis blood.

This clonotype was counted ten times or more. Its cognate antigen is unknown. TCRdb recomputed calls from the 5' RACE reads with MiXCR, one row per CDR3 protein. Among 85,000 to 100,000 distinct CDR3 sequences listed, roughly 8.3% were seen once. The CDR3 has 12 amino acids. Trimming removed 5 bases at V and 1 base at J, with 3 bases between. The sequenced material came from blood, either unsorted or a sorted T cell fraction (not recorded which). This TCR derives from a male donor with ankylosing spondylitis or in good health (not recorded which). The genes are TRBV12-3 or TRBV12-4 and TRBJ1-5; no clear D gene. In DNA, the CDR3 is TGTGCCAGCAGTCCGAGCAATCAGCCCCAGCATTTT. This encodes CASSPSNQPQHF.